This T cell receptor (beta chain) was recovered during a study of T-cell memory formation after mild COVID-19. TCRdb recomputed calls from the 5' RACE reads with MiXCR, one row per CDR3 protein. The sample holds 300,000 to 400,000 distinct CDR3 sequences, approximately 29% seen once. Source material: PBMCs or a T cell subset sorted from them (not recorded which). This clonotype originated in an adult woman who had mild COVID-19 (a few samples of this study predate the infection). Cell type and time point are not known.

Here the CDR3 reads CASTTTHLAVTDTQYF. Here the CDR3 DNA reads TGCGCCAGCACCACCACTCATCTAGCGGTCACAGATACGCAGTATTTT. The chain recombines TRBV5-1 with TRBJ2-3; 7 bases align to TRBD2. The CDR3 has 16 amino acids. Germline trimming cut 6 bases from V and 2 bases from J; bases unmatched to any gene: 12. Germline V gene data show CDR1 as SGHRS and CDR2 as YFSETQ.